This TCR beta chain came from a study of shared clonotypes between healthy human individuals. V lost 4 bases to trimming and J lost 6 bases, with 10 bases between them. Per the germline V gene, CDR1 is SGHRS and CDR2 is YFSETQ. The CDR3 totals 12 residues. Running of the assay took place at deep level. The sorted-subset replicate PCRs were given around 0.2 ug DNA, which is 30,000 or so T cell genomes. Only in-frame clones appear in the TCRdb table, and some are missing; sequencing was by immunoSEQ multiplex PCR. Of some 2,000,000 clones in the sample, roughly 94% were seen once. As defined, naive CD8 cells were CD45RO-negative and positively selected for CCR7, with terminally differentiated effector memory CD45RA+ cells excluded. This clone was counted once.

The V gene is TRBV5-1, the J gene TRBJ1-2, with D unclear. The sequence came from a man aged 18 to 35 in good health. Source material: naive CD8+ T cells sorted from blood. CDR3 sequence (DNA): TGCGCCAGCAGCATACTCGGTGATGGCTACACCTTC. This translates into CASSILGDGYTF.